A single sample is the source of the 23 T cell receptor beta chains below, sequenced in a study of cytomegalovirus exposure and HLA in healthy donors (dated by TCRdb to about 2017). To prepare the library, the immunoSEQ multiplex PCR assay was applied. For the multiplex PCR, a mixture combining 60 forward primers for TCR Vbeta segments and 13 reverse primers for TCR Jbeta segments was used. Imported from immuneACCESS, the table was reduced by TCRdb to in-frame sequences with V and J called. These copies leave out some clones; in studies compared against another copy, an unresolved V gene accounts for under half, and the cause of the remainder is not known. The sample's own table lists about 190,000 clones. Clones ranked in the top ten supply about 6.5% of the sample. The sequenced sample was PBMCs. The receptors were sampled from a man aged 30-40 years in good health and CMV-seronegative.

The chain combines TRBV28 with TRBJ2-1; the match to TRBD2 covers 10 bases. The trim removed 3 bases at V and 8 bases at J, leaving 10 bases unmatched. Per the germline V gene, CDR1 is MDHEN and CDR2 is SYDVKM. The CDR3 has 16 amino acids. As DNA, the CDR3 is TGTGCCAGCAGTTTGGTGGCTAGCGGGAGTACTTATGAGCAGTTCTTC. Translation: CASSLVASGSTYEQFF.

The V and J genes are TRBV6-1 and TRBJ1-1, with D tentatively TRBD1 (5 bases). CDR1 is MNHNS and CDR2 is SASEGT in the germline V gene. This CDR3 contains 14 residues. The V end was cut by 4 bases, the J end by 1 base, with 10 bases between. DNA for the CDR3: TGTGCCAGCAGTGCACAGGTTACGAACACTGAAGCTTTCTTT. This encodes CASSAQVTNTEAFF.

The chain links TRBV6-1 to TRBJ2-5; D remains ambiguous. This CDR3 has 11 residues. The V and J ends lost 8 bases and 3 bases respectively, with 7 bases between them. Germline V lookup: CDR1 MNHNS, CDR2 SASEGT. The CDR3, as DNA: TGTGCCAGCGGCCCTGAAGAGACCCAGTACTTC. It encodes CASGPEETQYF.

The V gene is TRBV11-2, the J gene TRBJ2-1; 13 nucleotides agree with TRBD2. Germline-derived CDR1 and CDR2 are SGHAT and FQNNGV. Trimming took 1 base from V and 0 from J; bases not matched to a gene: 0. This CDR3 is 17 amino acids long. The CDR3 sequence is CASSLGTSGGSYNEQFF. As DNA, the CDR3 is TGTGCCAGCAGCTTAGGGACTAGCGGGGGCTCCTACAATGAGCAGTTCTTC.

This chain links TRBV5-4 with TRBJ1-6; 9 bases agree with TRBD1. CDR3 length: 17 amino acids. From germline, CDR1 is SGHNT and CDR2 YYREEE (reference sequence). After removal of 3 bases from V and 3 bases from J, the junction contained 7 bases not matched to a gene. CDR3 in amino acids: CASSSTGGFIYNSPLHF. The CDR3 nucleotides are TGTGCCAGCAGCTCCACAGGGGGCTTTATCTATAATTCACCCCTCCACTTT.

V gene TRBV5-8 combines with J gene TRBJ1-6; D is unclear. The CDR3 consists of 16 residues. From germline, CDR1 is SGHTS and CDR2 YDEGEE. Trimming removed 0 bases from V and 7 bases from J, with 14 bases in between. As DNA, the CDR3 is TGTGCCAGCAGCTTGGGCTTGCCCGACTCAAATTCACCCCTCCACTTT. This codes for CASSLGLPDSNSPLHF.

The chain combines TRBV13 with TRBJ1-1, with a tentative D call TRBD1 (5 bases). With 6 bases removed from V and 3 bases from J, the gap between germline ends came to 5 bases. CDR3 length: 11 residues. In germline, CDR1 is PRHDT, CDR2 FYEKMQ (reference sequence). The CDR3 region is CASRGHTEAFF. The DNA for the CDR3 is TGTGCCAGCAGGGGGCACACTGAAGCTTTCTTT.

The V gene is TRBV28, the J gene TRBJ1-2, with TRBD1 matching over 8 bases. This CDR3 has 15 amino acids. With V trimmed by 4 bases and J by 3 bases, 7 bases remained unmatched. From germline, CDR1 is MDHEN and CDR2 SYDVKM. In nucleotides, the CDR3 is TGTGCCAGCAGTTCCCTCAGGGGGCGGGACTATGGCTACACCTTC. This gives the protein CASSSLRGRDYGYTF.

V usage is TRBV18 and J usage is TRBJ1-1, with a possible D match to TRBD1 (5 bases). CDR1 is KGHSH, CDR2 LQKENI, per germline. CDR3 length equals 15 residues. The germline V and J ends were trimmed by 4 bases and 4 bases, with 16 bases remaining between them. CDR3 amino acids: CASSRDSQGSTEAFF. CDR3 sequence (DNA): TGTGCCAGCTCACGAGATTCTCAGGGTAGCACTGAAGCTTTCTTT.

V and J are TRBV7-9 and TRBJ2-1; a possible D gene is TRBD1 (5 bases). Per the germline V gene, CDR1 is SEHNR and CDR2 is FQNEAQ (reference sequence). Deletions cut 5 bases from V and 1 base from J, with 15 bases between. The CDR3 loop spans 16 amino acids. The CDR3 coding sequence is TGTGCCAGCAGCGCGGACACAGGACGGTCCTACAATGAGCAGTTCTTC. Translation gives CASSADTGRSYNEQFF.

The CDR3 bases are TGTGCCAGCAGCTTAGGGGGACATGGCGAGACCCAGTACTTC. Its translation: CASSLGGHGETQYF. This chain joins TRBV11-1 and TRBJ2-5, with D possibly TRBD1 on 6 matching bases. Germline CDR1 reads SGHAT; CDR2 reads FQDESV (reference sequence). This CDR3 contains 14 residues. V lost 1 base to trimming and J lost 5 bases, with 11 bases between them.

The V call is TRBV2, the J call TRBJ1-3, with 7 bases fitting TRBD1. Unmatched junction bases numbered 7, after V lost 2 bases and J lost 0 bases. This CDR3 contains 17 residues. The V gene's germline CDR1 is SNHLY and CDR2 FYNNEI. CDR3 loop: CASSEPLGDSSGNTIYF. The CDR3 nucleotides are TGTGCCAGCAGTGAACCCCTAGGGGACAGCTCTGGAAACACCATATATTTT.

The chain combines TRBV5-4 with TRBJ1-1; 11 positions match TRBD1. This CDR3 spans 14 amino acids. V was clipped by 3 bases and J by 5 bases; unmatched bases: 3. Per germline, CDR1 SGHNT and CDR2 YYREEE (reference sequence). This chain's CDR3 is CASSWTGGETEAFF. The CDR3 region has the DNA TGTGCCAGCAGCTGGACAGGGGGCGAGACTGAAGCTTTCTTT.

The chain combines TRBV14 with TRBJ2-7; D gene unclear. The germline gives CDR1 SGHDN, CDR2 FVKESK. Between the trimmed V and J ends, which lost 0 bases and 6 bases, there was a span of 6 bases. The CDR3 spans 12 residues. The CDR3 sequence: CASSQDYGEQYF. In DNA form, the CDR3 reads TGTGCCAGCAGCCAAGATTACGGCGAGCAGTACTTC.

The CDR3 sequence is CASSLGQEGLYGYTF. The CDR3 bases are TGTGCCAGCAGCTTGGGACAAGAGGGCCTCTATGGCTACACCTTC. The V call is TRBV5-4, the J call TRBJ1-2; D unclear. The CDR3 is 15 residues long. Trimming pared 0 bases from V and 4 bases from J, leaving 13 bases between. Germline V CDR1 and CDR2: SGHNT, YYREEE (reference sequence).

The V and J genes are TRBV7-2 and TRBJ2-1; TRBD1 aligns across 7 bases. Germline CDR1 reads SGHTA; CDR2 reads FQGNSA. The CDR3 length is 15 residues. The V segment lost 0 bases and the J segment 3 bases; nucleotides outside the gene matches: 2. The CDR3 spells CASSLAGGNYNEQFF. DNA of the CDR3: TGTGCCAGCAGCTTAGCAGGGGGCAACTACAATGAGCAGTTCTTC.

The chain employs TRBV6-4 and TRBJ1-1, with TRBD1 matching over 8 bases. Losses at the gene ends were 6 bases for V and 4 bases for J; bases not matched to a gene: 4. Germline CDR1 reads MRHNA; CDR2 reads SNTAGT. The CDR3 contains 13 residues. The CDR3 region has the DNA TGTGCCAGCAGGTACACAGGGGGCACTGAAGCTTTCTTT. Encoded protein: CASRYTGGTEAFF.

This rearrangement joins TRBV7-9 to TRBJ1-1, with TRBD1 matching over 8 bases. Germline V gives CDR1 SEHNR, CDR2 FQNEAQ (reference sequence). This CDR3 spans 15 amino acids. The J segment lost 4 bases and the V segment lost 1 base, leaving 5 bases of the junction unmatched. The CDR3 spells CASSLETGVRTEAFF. DNA for the CDR3: TGTGCCAGCAGCTTAGAGACAGGGGTGCGCACTGAAGCTTTCTTT.

V gene TRBV18 combines with J gene TRBJ1-1, with TRBD1 matching 8 bases. V trimming: 3 bases; J trimming: 6 bases; junction bases outside the gene matches: 6. This CDR3 has 14 residues. Germline V gene sequence: CDR1 KGHSH, CDR2 LQKENI. The CDR3 DNA sequence: TGTGCCAGCTCACCGGACAGGGCTGTGGCTGAAGCTTTCTTT. Translation gives CASSPDRAVAEAFF.

The chain combines TRBV7-8 with TRBJ2-7; 9 positions match TRBD1. The trim removed 5 bases at V and 0 bases at J, leaving 5 bases unmatched. From germline, CDR1 is SGHVS and CDR2 FQNEAQ. The CDR3 consists of 15 residues. This CDR3 reads CASSPRTGDSYEQYF. The DNA for the CDR3 is TGTGCCAGCAGCCCTCGGACAGGGGACTCCTACGAGCAGTACTTC.

The chain employs TRBV29-1 and TRBJ1-2; D unresolved. This CDR3 contains 15 residues. V gave up 5 bases and J gave up 3 bases, with 19 bases separating them. Germline V gene lookup returns CDR1 SQVTM and CDR2 ANQGSEA. CDR3 DNA sequence: TGCAGCGTTCGTGGTCAAGGTGGCGGAGACTATGGCTACACCTTC. Translated: CSVRGQGGGDYGYTF.

V is TRBV6-1 and J is TRBJ2-1; 7 nucleotides agree with TRBD1. CDR3 length: 16 amino acids. The ends lost 3 bases at V and 4 bases at J; junction bases unmatched: 9. Per germline, CDR1 MNHNS and CDR2 SASEGT. The CDR3 region has the DNA TGTGCCAGCAGTGACGCCACAGGGGTTGGTTACAATGAGCAGTTCTTC. Translating it yields CASSDATGVGYNEQFF.

The chain is built from TRBV9 and TRBJ1-6; 9 bases agree with TRBD1. The CDR3 sequence is 15 residues long. The trim removed 6 bases at V and 8 bases at J, leaving 9 bases unmatched. Germline V gene lookup returns CDR1 SGDLS and CDR2 YYNGEE. The CDR3 reads CASTLGQGAHSPLHF. The CDR3 nucleotides read TGTGCCAGCACTCTGGGACAGGGTGCTCATTCACCCCTCCACTTT.